This T cell receptor beta chain was recorded in a study of CD8+CD57+ T cells in acquired aplastic anemia. Profiling of TCR beta VDJ combinations and CDR3 sequences used genomic DNA as template. TCRdb redid the calling of the reads with MiXCR, one entry per CDR3 protein. The sample comprises under 250,000 distinct CDR3 sequences, 65% of which are singletons, and about three fifths rests with the top ten. Whoever was chosen for sequencing had shown CD8+CD57+ cell expansion by flow cytometry. Germline V gene lookup returns CDR1 SGHRS and CDR2 YFSETQ. CDR3 size: 18 residues. V trimming: 3 bases; J trimming: 8 bases; junction bases outside the gene matches: 20.

The TCR sequence derives from a human donor with aplastic anemia. The sequenced material came from sorted CD4+, CD8+, or CD8+CD57+ T cells (not recorded which) from PBMCs. This chain joins TRBV5-1 and TRBJ1-2, with 9 bases that match TRBD1. The CDR3 protein is CASSSLNPFSGTGFGYTF. The CDR3 nucleotides read TGCGCCAGCAGCTCCCTAAACCCCTTTTCCGGGACAGGGTTCGGCTACACCTTC.